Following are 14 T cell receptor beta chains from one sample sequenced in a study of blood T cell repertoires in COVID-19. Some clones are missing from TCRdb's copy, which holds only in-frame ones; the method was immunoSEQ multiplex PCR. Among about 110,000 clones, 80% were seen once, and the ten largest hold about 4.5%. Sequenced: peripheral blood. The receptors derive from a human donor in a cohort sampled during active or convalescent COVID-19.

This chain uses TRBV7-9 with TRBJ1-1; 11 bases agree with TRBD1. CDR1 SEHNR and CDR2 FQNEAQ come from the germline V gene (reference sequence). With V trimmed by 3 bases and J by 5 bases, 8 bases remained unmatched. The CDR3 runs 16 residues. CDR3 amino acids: CASSLDRGPFGTEAFF. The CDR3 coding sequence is TGTGCCAGCAGCTTGGACAGGGGGCCCTTTGGGACTGAAGCTTTCTTT. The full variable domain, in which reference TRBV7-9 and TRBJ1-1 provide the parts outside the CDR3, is DTGVSQNPRHKITKRGQNVTFRCDPISEHNRLYWYRQTLGQGPEFLTYFQNEAQLEKSRLLSDRFSAERPKGSFSTLEIQRTEQGDSAMYLCASSLDRGPFGTEAFFGQGTRLTVV.

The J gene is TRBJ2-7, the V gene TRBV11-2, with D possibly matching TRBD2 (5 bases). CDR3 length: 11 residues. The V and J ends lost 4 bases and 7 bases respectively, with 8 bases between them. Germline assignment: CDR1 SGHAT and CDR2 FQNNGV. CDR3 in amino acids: CASSSRGEQYF. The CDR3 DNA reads TGTGCCAGCAGCTCCAGAGGGGAGCAGTACTTC.

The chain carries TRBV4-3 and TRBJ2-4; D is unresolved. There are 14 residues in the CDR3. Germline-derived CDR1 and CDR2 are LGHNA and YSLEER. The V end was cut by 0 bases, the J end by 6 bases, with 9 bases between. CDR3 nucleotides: TGCGCCAGCAGCCAAGATCTGCAGGCAAACATTCAGTACTTC. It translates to CASSQDLQANIQYF.

The DNA of the CDR3 is TGTGCCAGCAGTCGCCGGGGACACCGCACAGATACGCAGTATTTT. Protein product: CASSRRGHRTDTQYF. The chain carries TRBV6-5 and TRBJ2-3; a weak D match, TRBD1 (6 bases). Germline V CDR1 and CDR2: MNHEY, SVGAGI. Deletions cut 5 bases from V and 1 base from J, with 13 bases between. The CDR3 has 15 amino acids.

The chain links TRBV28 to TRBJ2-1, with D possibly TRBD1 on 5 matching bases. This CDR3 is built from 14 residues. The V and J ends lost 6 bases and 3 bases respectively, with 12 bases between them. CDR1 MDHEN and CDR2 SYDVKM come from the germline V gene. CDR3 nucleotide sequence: TGTGCCAGCAGGCCTAGGGGAAACTACAATGAGCAGTTCTTC. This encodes CASRPRGNYNEQFF.

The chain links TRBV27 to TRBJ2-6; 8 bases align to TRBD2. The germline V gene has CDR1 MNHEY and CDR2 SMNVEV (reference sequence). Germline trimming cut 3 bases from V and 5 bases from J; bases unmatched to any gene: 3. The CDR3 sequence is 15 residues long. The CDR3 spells CASSFGGARANVLTF. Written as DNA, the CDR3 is TGTGCCAGCAGTTTCGGGGGGGCCCGGGCCAACGTCCTGACTTTC.

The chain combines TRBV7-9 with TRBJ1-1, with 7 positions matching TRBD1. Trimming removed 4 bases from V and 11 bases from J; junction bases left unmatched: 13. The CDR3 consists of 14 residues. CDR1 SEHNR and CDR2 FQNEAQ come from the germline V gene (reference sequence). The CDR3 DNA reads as TGTGCCAGCAGCTCACAGGGGCCCCGGTCGGGTGCTTTCTTT. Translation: CASSSQGPRSGAFF.

Here the CDR3 reads CARSLFILRRDRYYEQYF. CDR3 sequence (DNA): TGTGCCAGAAGCTTGTTTATCCTACGTCGGGACAGATACTACGAGCAGTACTTC. The chain carries TRBV5-3 and TRBJ2-7, with 7 bases matching TRBD1. TRBV5-3 falls under the ORF class, with uncertain function. The CDR3 is 18 residues long. With 1 base clipped from V and 3 bases from J, the junction kept 16 bases outside the gene matches.

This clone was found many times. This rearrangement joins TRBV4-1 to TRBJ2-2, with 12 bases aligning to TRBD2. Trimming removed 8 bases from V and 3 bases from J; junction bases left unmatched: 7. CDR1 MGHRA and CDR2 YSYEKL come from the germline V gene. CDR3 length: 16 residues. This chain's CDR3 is CASRPSGGADTGELFF. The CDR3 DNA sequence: TGCGCCAGCCGTCCTAGCGGGGGGGCGGACACCGGGGAGCTGTTTTTT.

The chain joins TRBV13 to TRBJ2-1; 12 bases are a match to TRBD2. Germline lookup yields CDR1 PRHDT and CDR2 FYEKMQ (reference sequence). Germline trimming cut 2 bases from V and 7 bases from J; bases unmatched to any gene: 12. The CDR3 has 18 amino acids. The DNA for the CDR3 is TGTGCCAGCAGCTTACCGGGTCGGGCTAGCGGGAGGGGGAATGAGCAGTTCTTC. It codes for CASSLPGRASGRGNEQFF.

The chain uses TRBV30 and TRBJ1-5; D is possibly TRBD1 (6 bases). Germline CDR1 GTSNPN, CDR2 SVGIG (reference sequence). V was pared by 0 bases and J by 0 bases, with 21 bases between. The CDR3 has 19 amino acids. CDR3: CAWSVKTSFRTDSNQPQHF. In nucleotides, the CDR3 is TGTGCCTGGAGTGTAAAAACGAGTTTCCGGACAGATAGCAATCAGCCCCAGCATTTT.

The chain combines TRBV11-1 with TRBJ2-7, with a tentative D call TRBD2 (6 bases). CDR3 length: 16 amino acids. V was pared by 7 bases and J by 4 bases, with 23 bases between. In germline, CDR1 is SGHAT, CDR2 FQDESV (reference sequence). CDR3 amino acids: CASTYNGLAPNYEQYF. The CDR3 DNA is TGTGCCAGCACCTATAACGGGCTAGCGCCTAATTACGAGCAGTACTTC.

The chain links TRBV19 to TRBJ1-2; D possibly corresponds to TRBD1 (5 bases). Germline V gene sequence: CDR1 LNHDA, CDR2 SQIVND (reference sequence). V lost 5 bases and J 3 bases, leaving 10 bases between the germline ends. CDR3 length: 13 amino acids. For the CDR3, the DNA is TGTGCCAGTAGTTTCGGGACTGACTATGGCTACACCTTC. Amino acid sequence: CASSFGTDYGYTF.

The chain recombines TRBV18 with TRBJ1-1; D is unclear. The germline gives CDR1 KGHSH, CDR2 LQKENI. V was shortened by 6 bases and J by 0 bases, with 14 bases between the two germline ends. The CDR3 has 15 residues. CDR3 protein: CASSSAGGMNTEAFF. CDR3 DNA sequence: TGTGCCAGCTCCTCCGCCGGCGGGATGAACACTGAAGCTTTCTTT.